A selection of T cell receptor beta chains follows, all from one sample in a study of cytomegalovirus exposure and HLA in healthy donors. Sequencing used immunoSEQ multiplex PCR; TCRdb keeps in-frame clones, though not all of them. The profile shows about 170,000 clones, 60% to 80% of them singletons. The source material was PBMCs. These receptors were collected from a man between 35 and 55 years old in good health and CMV-seropositive. Both conserved end residues are part of each CDR3. The D gene is left open where the match is weak. Clone size appears in some rows only: once, few, many, or a class for an expanded clone.

V	size	J	D	CDR3	DNA
TRBV9	-	TRBJ1-2	-	CASSQAGRAPYGYTF	TGTGCCAGCAGTCAAGCTGGGAGGGCACCCTATGGCTACACCTTC
TRBV7-7	-	TRBJ1-1	TRBD1	CASSSGQLNTEAFF	TGTGCTAGCAGCTCGGGACAGTTGAACACTGAAGCTTTCTTT
TRBV19	few	TRBJ2-1	-	CASSRAEGSSYNEQFF	TGTGCCAGTAGTCGAGCGGAGGGGAGCTCCTACAATGAGCAGTTCTTC
TRBV10-2	once	TRBJ1-1	-	CASSAGEDTEAFF	TGCGCCAGCAGTGCCGGGGAGGACACTGAAGCTTTCTTT
TRBV19	-	TRBJ1-1	-	CASSIIIGGFLNTEAFF	TGTGCCAGTAGTATCATAATCGGAGGGTTTCTGAACACTGAAGCTTTCTTT
TRBV5-1	once	TRBJ1-2	-	CASSGENYGYTF	TGCGCCAGCAGCGGAGAGAACTATGGCTACACCTTC
TRBV7-8	-	TRBJ2-7	-	CASSGQYEQYF	TGTGCCAGCAGCGGGCAATACGAGCAGTACTTC
TRBV6-4	-	TRBJ2-1	TRBD2	CASSDLRSGTSGFSYNEQFF	TGTGCCAGCAGTGACCTACGCTCCGGGACTAGCGGCTTCTCCTACAATGAGCAGTTCTTC
TRBV27	-	TRBJ2-1	-	CASSPRESYNEQFF	TGTGCCAGCAGTCCTCGGGAGTCCTACAATGAGCAGTTCTTC
TRBV5-1	-	TRBJ1-1	TRBD1	CASSSGTGSAFF	TGCGCCAGCAGCTCGGGGACAGGGTCAGCTTTCTTT
TRBV11-3	-	TRBJ1-4	TRBD1	CASSAGQGEDEKLFF	TGTGCCAGCAGCGCGGGACAGGGGGAGGATGAAAAACTGTTTTTT
TRBV6-1	-	TRBJ2-1	TRBD2	CASSPRSGAYNEQFF	TGTGCCAGCAGCCCGAGAAGCGGGGCCTACAATGAGCAGTTCTTC
TRBV19	-	TRBJ2-1	TRBD2	CASSPGTSSYNEQFF	TGTGCCAGTAGCCCGGGGACTAGCAGCTACAATGAGCAGTTCTTC
TRBV5-1	few	TRBJ2-2	TRBD1	CASSLLGTGSTGELFF	TGCGCCAGCAGCTTGCTGGGGACAGGGTCGACCGGGGAGCTGTTTTTT
TRBV11-2	-	TRBJ2-7	TRBD2	CASSSLAGGPDEQYF	TGTGCCAGCAGCTCCCTAGCGGGAGGGCCAGACGAGCAGTACTTC
TRBV19	-	TRBJ2-2	TRBD1	CASSMGTDYTGELFF	TGTGCCAGTAGTATGGGGACAGATTACACCGGGGAGCTGTTTTTT
TRBV25-1	-	TRBJ2-1	TRBD2	CASSLAGGPNEQFF	TGTGCCAGCAGTCTTGCGGGAGGGCCCAATGAGCAGTTCTTC
TRBV19	-	TRBJ1-2	TRBD1	CASSIRQGRDGYTF	TGTGCCAGTAGTATTCGACAGGGGAGGGATGGCTACACCTTC
TRBV12-5	few	TRBJ2-1	-	CASGLVLPGEQFF	TGTGCTAGTGGTTTGGTACTTCCGGGGGAGCAGTTCTTC
TRBV19	-	TRBJ1-2	TRBD1	CASFTPGTVKYGYTF	TGTGCCAGCTTCACCCCCGGGACAGTTAAATATGGCTACACCTTC
TRBV5-1	-	TRBJ1-1	TRBD1	CASSQTGALNTEAFF	TGCGCCAGCAGCCAAACAGGGGCTTTGAACACTGAAGCTTTCTTT
TRBV28	-	TRBJ2-1	-	CASSSPELPNNEQFF	TGTGCCAGCAGTTCCCCGGAACTACCAAACAATGAGCAGTTCTTC
TRBV29-1	-	TRBJ2-3	TRBD2	CSLSGTPDTQYF	TGCAGCCTTAGCGGGACGCCAGATACGCAGTATTTT
TRBV4-1	-	TRBJ2-7	TRBD2	CASSQVNFIGRSSYEQYF	TGCGCCAGCAGCCAAGTGAACTTTATCGGGAGGAGCTCCTACGAGCAGTACTTC
TRBV2	-	TRBJ2-7	-	CASSVRIFHEQYF	TGTGCCAGCAGTGTCAGGATCTTCCACGAGCAGTACTTC
TRBV30	-	TRBJ1-5	-	CAWSVSEGNRPQHF	TGTGCCTGGAGTGTAAGCGAGGGCAATAGGCCCCAGCATTTT
TRBV11-3	-	TRBJ2-1	-	CASSYSGEQFF	TGTGCCAGCAGCTACAGCGGAGAGCAGTTCTTC
TRBV7-3	once	TRBJ1-1	-	CASSPGGRNTEAFF	TGTGCCAGCAGCCCCGGGGGTAGAAACACTGAAGCTTTCTTT
TRBV5-1	-	TRBJ2-7	TRBD2	CASSLNSGSYEQYF	TGCGCCAGCAGCTTGAATAGCGGGAGTTACGAGCAGTACTTC
TRBV4-1	-	TRBJ2-7	TRBD2	CASSQAWPSGMYEQYF	TGCGCCAGCAGCCAAGCCTGGCCTAGCGGCATGTACGAGCAGTACTTC
TRBV19	-	TRBJ1-2	TRBD1	CASIPGQGGYGYTF	TGTGCCAGTATTCCGGGACAGGGTGGATATGGCTACACCTTC
TRBV7-8	few	TRBJ2-1	TRBD1	CASSLEGQLSYNEQFF	TGTGCCAGCAGCTTAGAGGGACAGCTTTCCTACAATGAGCAGTTCTTC
TRBV4-1	-	TRBJ2-1	TRBD2	CASSQDWPSGRTGEQFF	TGCGCCAGCAGCCAAGATTGGCCTAGCGGGAGAACCGGTGAGCAGTTCTTC
TRBV7-8	-	TRBJ2-2	-	CASSHGGPGTGELFF	TGTGCCAGCAGCCACGGAGGGCCGGGCACCGGGGAGCTGTTTTTT
TRBV14	once	TRBJ2-5	-	CASSPVNAVGQETQYF	TGTGCCAGCAGCCCAGTGAACGCGGTTGGCCAAGAGACCCAGTACTTC
TRBV9	-	TRBJ1-1	-	CASSVETGSTEAFF	TGTGCCAGCAGCGTAGAAACAGGGAGCACTGAAGCTTTCTTT
TRBV5-1	-	TRBJ2-5	-	CASSLARAQTQYF	TGCGCCAGCAGCTTAGCCAGGGCTCAGACCCAGTACTTC
TRBV28	-	TRBJ2-3	TRBD2	CASSLGQGGNPDTQYF	TGTGCCAGCAGTTTGGGGCAGGGAGGGAACCCAGATACGCAGTATTTT
TRBV6-1	-	TRBJ2-2	-	CASSGLTAGNTGELFF	TGTGCCAGCAGTGGTCTCACAGCGGGGAACACCGGGGAGCTGTTTTTT
TRBV4-1	-	TRBJ2-1	-	CASSQADFYSYNEQFF	TGCGCCAGCAGCCAAGCGGACTTCTACTCCTACAATGAGCAGTTCTTC
TRBV5-1	-	TRBJ2-5	TRBD2	CASSFGLAGGETQYF	TGCGCCAGCAGCTTCGGACTAGCGGGAGGGGAGACCCAGTACTTC
TRBV18	-	TRBJ1-3	TRBD1	CASSRDSSGNTIYF	TGTGCCAGCTCACGGGACAGCTCTGGAAACACCATATATTTT
TRBV11-3	few	TRBJ1-2	-	CASSSEATDSGYTF	TGTGCCAGCAGCTCAGAAGCGACGGACTCGGGCTACACCTTC
TRBV5-1	-	TRBJ2-1	TRBD2	CASSFAGEYNEQFF	TGCGCCAGCAGTTTCGCGGGAGAATACAATGAGCAGTTCTTC
TRBV21-1	-	TRBJ2-1	-	CASRQPGGWYNEQFF	TGTGCCAGCAGACAGCCAGGGGGCTGGTACAATGAGCAGTTCTTC
TRBV5-4	-	TRBJ2-1	-	CASSPGAGKLYRNEQFF	TGTGCCAGCAGTCCCGGGGCGGGGAAGTTATATCGGAATGAGCAGTTCTTC
TRBV28	-	TRBJ1-3	-	CASSLARGNTIYF	TGTGCCAGCAGTTTAGCCAGGGGAAACACCATATATTTT
TRBV5-1	-	TRBJ2-5	TRBD1	CASSSGQLRQETQYF	TGCGCCAGCAGCTCGGGACAGTTAAGACAAGAGACCCAGTACTTC
TRBV5-4	few	TRBJ1-2	-	CASSLAGPYGYTF	TGTGCCAGCAGCTTGGCCGGTCCCTATGGCTACACCTTC
TRBV7-3	-	TRBJ2-6	-	CASSPPDSTGANVLTF	TGTGCCAGCAGCCCCCCGGACAGTACTGGGGCCAACGTCCTGACTTTC
TRBV2	-	TRBJ2-5	TRBD2	CASSPGLAGVSTQYF	TGTGCCAGCAGTCCTGGACTAGCGGGAGTTTCGACCCAGTACTTC
TRBV2	-	TRBJ2-3	-	CASSEVGPDTQYF	TGTGCCAGCAGTGAAGTGGGCCCAGATACGCAGTATTTT
TRBV5-6	-	TRBJ1-4	TRBD1	CASSETGGAYPNEKLFF	TGTGCCAGCAGCGAAACAGGGGGCGCTTATCCTAATGAAAAACTGTTTTTT
TRBV4-2	-	TRBJ2-1	-	CASSQDRRVEQFF	TGTGCCAGCAGCCAAGATAGGAGGGTAGAGCAGTTCTTC